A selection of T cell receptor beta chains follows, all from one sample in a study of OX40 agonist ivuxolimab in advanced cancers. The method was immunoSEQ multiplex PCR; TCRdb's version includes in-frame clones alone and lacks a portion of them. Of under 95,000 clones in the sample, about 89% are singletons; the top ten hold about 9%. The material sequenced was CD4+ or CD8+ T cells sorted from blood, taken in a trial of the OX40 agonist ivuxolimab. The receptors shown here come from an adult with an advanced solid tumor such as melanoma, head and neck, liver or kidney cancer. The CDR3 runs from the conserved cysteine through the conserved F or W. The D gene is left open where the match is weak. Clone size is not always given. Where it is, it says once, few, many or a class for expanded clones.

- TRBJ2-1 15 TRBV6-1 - TGTGCCAGCAGTGAAAGCAATAGCCCCTACAATGAGCAGTTCTTC CASSESNSPYNEQFF
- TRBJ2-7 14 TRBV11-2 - TGTGCCAGCAGCTTATCACAGGGCAACTACGAGCAGTACTTC CASSLSQGNYEQYF
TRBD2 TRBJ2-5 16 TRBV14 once TGTGCCAGCAGCCAAGGCGGGACTAGCCCCCAAGAGACCCAGTACTTC CASSQGGTSPQETQYF
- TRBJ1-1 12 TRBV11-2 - TGTGCCAGCAGCTTTCAGGGAAAGGCAGCTTTCTTT CASSFQGKAAFF
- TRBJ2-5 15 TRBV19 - TGTGCCAGTAGTTTAACTCGGGTTCAACAAGAGACCCAGTACTTC CASSLTRVQQETQYF
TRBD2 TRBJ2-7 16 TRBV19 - TGTGCCAGTAGTCCCCGGGTAGCGGGACCTTCCTACGAGCAGTACTTC CASSPRVAGPSYEQYF
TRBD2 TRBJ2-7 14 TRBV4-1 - TGCGCCAGCAGCCAAGCGGGAGGGGTTTACGAGCAGTACTTC CASSQAGGVYEQYF
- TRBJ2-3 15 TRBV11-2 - TGTGCCAGCAGCTTGGCCCAGGGAGGCACAGATACGCAGTATTTT CASSLAQGGTDTQYF
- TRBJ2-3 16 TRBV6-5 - TGTGCCAGCAGTTACTCAGCCGGACCTTTCACAGATACGCAGTATTTT CASSYSAGPFTDTQYF
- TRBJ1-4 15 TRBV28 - TGTGCCAGCAGTTTCGTCGGGACGCCTAATGAAAAACTGTTTTTT CASSFVGTPNEKLFF
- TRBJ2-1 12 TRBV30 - TGTGCCTGGAGTGTGCGGGGCAATGAGCAGTTCTTC CAWSVRGNEQFF
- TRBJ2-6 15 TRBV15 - TGTGCCACCAGCAGGTCAGGGTCTGGGGCCAACGTCCTGACTTTC CATSRSGSGANVLTF
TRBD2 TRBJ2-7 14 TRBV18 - TGTGCCAGCTCTGGGACTAGCGGGTCCTACGAGCAGTACTTC CASSGTSGSYEQYF
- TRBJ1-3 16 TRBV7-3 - TGTGCCAGCAGCCCCCGGCAGGAAGACTCTGGAAACACCATATATTTT CASSPRQEDSGNTIYF
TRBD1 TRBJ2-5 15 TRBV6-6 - TGTGCCAGCAGTTACTCCGGGACAGGGAAAGAGACCCAGTACTTC CASSYSGTGKETQYF
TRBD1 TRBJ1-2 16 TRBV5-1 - TGCGCCAGCAGCTACAGGACAGGGGGCGATAACTATGGCTACACCTTC CASSYRTGGDNYGYTF
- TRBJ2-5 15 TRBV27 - TGTGCCAGCAGTCCCGGTGGAGGGGTTCTGGAGACCCAGTACTTC CASSPGGGVLETQYF
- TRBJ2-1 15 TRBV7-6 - TGTGCCAGCAGCGTCGGGGCAGGGTCCCTCCATGAGCAGTTCTTC CASSVGAGSLHEQFF
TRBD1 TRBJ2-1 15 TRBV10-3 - TGTGCCATCGCGAGCCGGGACAGGGGGCTCAATGAGCAGTTCTTC CAIASRDRGLNEQFF
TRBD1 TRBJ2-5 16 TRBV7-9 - TGTGCCAGCAGCTTAGCTGAGAGGACAGGGGGAGAGACCCAGTACTTC CASSLAERTGGETQYF
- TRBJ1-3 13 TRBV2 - TGTGCCAGCAGTGCAGACTCTGGAAACACCATATATTTT CASSADSGNTIYF
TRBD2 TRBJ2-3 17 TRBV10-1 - TGCGCCAGCAGTGAGTTAACCACTAGCGTACGGGGACATACGCAGTATTTT CASSELTTSVRGHTQYF
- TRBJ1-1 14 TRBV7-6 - TGTGCCAGCAGCCTCGCGATGTCGAACACTGAAGCTTTCTTT CASSLAMSNTEAFF
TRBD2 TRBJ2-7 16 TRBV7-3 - TGTGCCAGCAGCTTAATTCAAGCGGGAGGCCCCTACGAGCAGTACTTC CASSLIQAGGPYEQYF
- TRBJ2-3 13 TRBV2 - TGTGCCAACTTACAGAGTTCCACAGATACGCAGTATTTT CANLQSSTDTQYF
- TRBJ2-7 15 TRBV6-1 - TGTGCCAGCAGTGAATACCCTGGGACAAGCTACGAGCAGTACTTC CASSEYPGTSYEQYF
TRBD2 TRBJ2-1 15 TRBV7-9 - TGTGCCAGCAGCGCTAGCGGAAGCTCCTACAATGAGCAGTTCTTC CASSASGSSYNEQFF
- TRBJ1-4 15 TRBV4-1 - TGCGCCAGCAGCCACTCCCTCAGCGAGGGTGAAAAACTGTTTTTT CASSHSLSEGEKLFF
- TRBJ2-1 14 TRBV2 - TGTGCCAGCAGTGTCGGATGGCAGGGTAATGAGCAGTTCTTC CASSVGWQGNEQFF
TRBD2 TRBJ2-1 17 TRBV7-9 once TGTGCCAGCAGTTCTAGACTAGCGGGAGGGTCCTACAATGAGCAGTTCTTC CASSSRLAGGSYNEQFF
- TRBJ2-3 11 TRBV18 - TGTGCCAGCTCACCAAAAGATACGCAGTATTTT CASSPKDTQYF
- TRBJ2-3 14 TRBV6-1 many TGTGCCAGCAGTCCAATGGACGGCACAGATACGCAGTATTTT CASSPMDGTDTQYF